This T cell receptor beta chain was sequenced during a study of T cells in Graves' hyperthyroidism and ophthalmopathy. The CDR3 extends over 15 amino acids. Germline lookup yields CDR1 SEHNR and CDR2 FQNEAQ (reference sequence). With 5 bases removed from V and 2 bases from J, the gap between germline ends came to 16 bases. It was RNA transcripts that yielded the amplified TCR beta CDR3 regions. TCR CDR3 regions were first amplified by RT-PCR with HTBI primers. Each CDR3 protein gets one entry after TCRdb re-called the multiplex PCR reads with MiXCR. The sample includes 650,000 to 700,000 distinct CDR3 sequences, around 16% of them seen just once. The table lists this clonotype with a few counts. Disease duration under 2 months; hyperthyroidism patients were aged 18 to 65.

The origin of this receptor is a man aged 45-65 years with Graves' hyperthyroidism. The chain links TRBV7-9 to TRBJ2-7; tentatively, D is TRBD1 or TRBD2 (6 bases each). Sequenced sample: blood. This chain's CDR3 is CASSKRQEGAYEQYF. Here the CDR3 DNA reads TGTGCCAGCAGCAAACGACAGGAGGGGGCCTACGAGCAGTACTTC.